This paragraph covers one T cell receptor (beta chain) sequence. The data belong to a study of cytomegalovirus exposure and HLA in healthy donors. The PCR made use of 60 Vbeta and 13 Jbeta primers. Clones were sequenced by immunoSEQ multiplex PCR, and TCRdb holds only the in-frame ones, with some missing. The table records some 180,000 clones, 60% to 85% of them present only once. The CDR3 has 15 residues. The ends lost 5 bases at V and 2 bases at J; junction bases unmatched: 7. Germline V lookup: CDR1 MNHNY, CDR2 SVGAGI (reference sequence). Sequenced sample: PBMCs. The chain carries TRBV6-6 and TRBJ1-1; 8 bases agree with TRBD1. The sequence derives from a male donor in good health and CMV-seronegative. CDR3 amino acids: CASSHGTGGNTEAFF. In DNA, the CDR3 is TGTGCCAGCAGTCACGGGACAGGTGGAAACACTGAAGCTTTCTTT.